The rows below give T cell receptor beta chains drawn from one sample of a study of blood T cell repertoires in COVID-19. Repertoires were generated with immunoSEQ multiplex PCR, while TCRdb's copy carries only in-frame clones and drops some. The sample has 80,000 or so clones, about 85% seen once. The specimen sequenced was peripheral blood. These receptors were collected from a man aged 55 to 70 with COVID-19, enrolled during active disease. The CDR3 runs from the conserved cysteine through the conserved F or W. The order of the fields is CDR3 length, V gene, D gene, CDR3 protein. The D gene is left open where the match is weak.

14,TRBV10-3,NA,CAISESTGDNEQFF
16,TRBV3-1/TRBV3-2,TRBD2,CASSLHGGATHNEQFF
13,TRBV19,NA,CASSMLRGETQYF
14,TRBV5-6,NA,CASSDPGLLETQYF
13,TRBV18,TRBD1,CASSPDRGTEAFF
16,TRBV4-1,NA,CASSQDFSSGANVLTF
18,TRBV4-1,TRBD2,CASSRLAGGLGGGNEQFF
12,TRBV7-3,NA,CASSPQGNEQFF
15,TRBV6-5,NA,CASSYQLAFVNEQFF
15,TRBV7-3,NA,CASSQIAVSTDTQYF
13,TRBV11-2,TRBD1,CASSKPGQSTQYF
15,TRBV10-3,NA,CATTPSGASGNTIYF
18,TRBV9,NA,CASSVERQGRRLGNEQFF
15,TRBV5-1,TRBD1,CASSLAGTGAIEQYF
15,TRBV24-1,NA,CATSDSTGFNEKLFF
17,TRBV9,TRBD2,CASSVATGLAGVREQFF
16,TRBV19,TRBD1,CASNGGTGVLNTEAFF
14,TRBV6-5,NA,CASSRDILSYEQYF
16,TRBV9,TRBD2,CASSVESGGAGYEQFF
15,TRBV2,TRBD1,CASQFGTGGEETQYF
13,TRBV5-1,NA,CASSLAGTSGYTF
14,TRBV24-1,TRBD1,CATSEGQGSGGYTF
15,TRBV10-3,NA,CAIWSPGPGNNEQFF
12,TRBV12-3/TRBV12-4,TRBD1,CASNRDSGRAFF
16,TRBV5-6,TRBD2,CASSLRGLAGGETQYF
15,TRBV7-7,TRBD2,CASSQDGASGDTQYF
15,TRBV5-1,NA,CASSRGGSQRETQYF
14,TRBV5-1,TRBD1,CASSTRDRYTEAFF
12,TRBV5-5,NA,CASSLEADTKYF
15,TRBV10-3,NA,CAIGELAGAGETQYF
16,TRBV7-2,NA,CASSSWGGGRNQPQHF
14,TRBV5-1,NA,CASSLVGEGTEAFF
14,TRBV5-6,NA,CASSLGLSSGEQFF
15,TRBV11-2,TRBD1,CASSPWDSENTEAFF
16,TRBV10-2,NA,CASSGARQNLGQEQYF
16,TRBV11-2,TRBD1,CASSKRTGTDYSPLHF
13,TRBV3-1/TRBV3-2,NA,CASSQDQGSPLHF
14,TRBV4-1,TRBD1,CASSPGTGDEKLFF
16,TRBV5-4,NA,CASSSFLGGGANVLTF
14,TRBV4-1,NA,CASSQRQNTGELFF
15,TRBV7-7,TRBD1,CASSATGGSYNEQFF
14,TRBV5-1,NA,CASSLDRANEKLFF
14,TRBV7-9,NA,CASSRQALNTEAFF
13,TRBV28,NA,CASMDYSLNTIYF
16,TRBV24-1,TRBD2,CATSESSGSRLDEQFF
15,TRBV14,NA,CASSRESDMNTEAFF
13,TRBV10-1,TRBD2,CASSAGGYNEQFF
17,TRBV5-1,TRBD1,CASSSGGTELLSGGYTF
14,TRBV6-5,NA,CASISVVGNTEAFF
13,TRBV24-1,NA,CATQRDNSYEQYF
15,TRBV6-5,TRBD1,CASRTSRGLNEKLFF
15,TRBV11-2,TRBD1,CASSAGTGRNSPLHF